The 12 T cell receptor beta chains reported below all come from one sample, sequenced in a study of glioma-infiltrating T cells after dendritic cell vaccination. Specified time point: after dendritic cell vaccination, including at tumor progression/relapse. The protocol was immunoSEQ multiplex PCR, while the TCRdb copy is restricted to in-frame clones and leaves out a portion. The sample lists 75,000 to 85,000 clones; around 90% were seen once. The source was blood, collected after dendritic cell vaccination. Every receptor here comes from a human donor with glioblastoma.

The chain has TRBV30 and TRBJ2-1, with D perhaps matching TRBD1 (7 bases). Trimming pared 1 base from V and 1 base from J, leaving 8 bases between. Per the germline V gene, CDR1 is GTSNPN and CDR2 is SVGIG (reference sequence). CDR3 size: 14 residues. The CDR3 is CAWSAGGSYNEQFF. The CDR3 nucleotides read TGTGCCTGGAGTGCAGGGGGGTCCTACAATGAGCAGTTCTTC.

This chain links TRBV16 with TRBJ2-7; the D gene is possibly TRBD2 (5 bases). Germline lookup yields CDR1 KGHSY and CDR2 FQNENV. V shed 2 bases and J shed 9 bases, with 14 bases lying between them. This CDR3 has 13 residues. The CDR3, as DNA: TGTGCCAGCAGCCAAGTGGTTGAAGGAGGGCAGTACTTC. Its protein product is CASSQVVEGGQYF. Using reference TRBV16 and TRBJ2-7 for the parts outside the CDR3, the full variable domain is GEEVAQTPKHLVRGEGQKAKLYCAPIKGHSYVFWYQQVLKNEFKFLISFQNENVFDETGMPKERFSAKCLPNSPCSLEIQATKLEDSAVYFCASSQVVEGGQYFGPGTRLTVT.

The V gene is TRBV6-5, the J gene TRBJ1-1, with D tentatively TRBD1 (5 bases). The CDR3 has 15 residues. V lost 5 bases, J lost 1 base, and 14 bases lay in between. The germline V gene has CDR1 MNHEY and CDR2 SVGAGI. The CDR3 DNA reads TGTGCCAGCAGTCCGTCCTGGGGGGAGAACACTGAAGCTTTCTTT. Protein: CASSPSWGENTEAFF.

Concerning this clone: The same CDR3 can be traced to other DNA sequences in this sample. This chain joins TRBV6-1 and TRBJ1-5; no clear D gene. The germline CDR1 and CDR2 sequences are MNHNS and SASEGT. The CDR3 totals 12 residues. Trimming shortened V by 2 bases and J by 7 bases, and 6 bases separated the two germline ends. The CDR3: CASSERGQPQHF. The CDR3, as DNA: TGTGCCAGCAGTGAAAGAGGACAGCCCCAGCATTTT.

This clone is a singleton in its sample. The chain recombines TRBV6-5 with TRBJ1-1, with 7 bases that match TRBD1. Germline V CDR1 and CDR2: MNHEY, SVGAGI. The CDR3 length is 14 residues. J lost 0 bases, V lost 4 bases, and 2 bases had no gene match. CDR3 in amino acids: CASSWGTVNTEAFF. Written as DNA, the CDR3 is TGTGCCAGCAGTTGGGGGACAGTGAACACTGAAGCTTTCTTT.

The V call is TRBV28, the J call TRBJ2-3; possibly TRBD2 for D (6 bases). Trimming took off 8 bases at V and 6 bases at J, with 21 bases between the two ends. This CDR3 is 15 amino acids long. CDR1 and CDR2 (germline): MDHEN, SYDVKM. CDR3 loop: CASGTMTRSIDTQYF. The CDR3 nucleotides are TGTGCCAGCGGTACGATGACTAGATCTATCGATACGCAGTATTTT.

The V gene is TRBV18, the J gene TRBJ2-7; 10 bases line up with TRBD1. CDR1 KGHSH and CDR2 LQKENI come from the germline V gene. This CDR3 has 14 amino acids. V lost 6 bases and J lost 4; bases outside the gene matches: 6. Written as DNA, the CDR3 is TGTGCCAGCTCCCTGGGACAGGGGTATTACGAGCAGTACTTC. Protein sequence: CASSLGQGYYEQYF.

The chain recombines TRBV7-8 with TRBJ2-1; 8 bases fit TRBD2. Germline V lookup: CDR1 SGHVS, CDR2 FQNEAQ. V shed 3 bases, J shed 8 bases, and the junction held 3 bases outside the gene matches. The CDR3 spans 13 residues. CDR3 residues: CASSFGLAHEQFF. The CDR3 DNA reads TGTGCCAGCAGCTTTGGACTAGCTCATGAGCAGTTCTTC.

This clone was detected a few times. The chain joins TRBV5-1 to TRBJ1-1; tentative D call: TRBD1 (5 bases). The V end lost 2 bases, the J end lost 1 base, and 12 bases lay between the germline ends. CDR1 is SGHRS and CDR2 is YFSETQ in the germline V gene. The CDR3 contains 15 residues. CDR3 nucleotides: TGCGCCAGCAGCTTTGGCACGGGGGAGAACACTGAAGCTTTCTTT. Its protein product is CASSFGTGENTEAFF.

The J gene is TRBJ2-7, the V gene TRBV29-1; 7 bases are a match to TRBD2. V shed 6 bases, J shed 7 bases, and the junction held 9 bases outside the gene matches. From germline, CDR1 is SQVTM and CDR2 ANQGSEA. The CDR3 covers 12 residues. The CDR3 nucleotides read TGCAGCGTGTCAGCGGGATTGGGGGAGCAGTACTTC. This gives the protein CSVSAGLGEQYF.

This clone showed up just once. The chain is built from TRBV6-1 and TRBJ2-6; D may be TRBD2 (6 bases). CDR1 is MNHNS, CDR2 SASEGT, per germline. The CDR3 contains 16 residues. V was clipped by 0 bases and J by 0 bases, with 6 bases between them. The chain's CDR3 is CASSEASGSGANVLTF. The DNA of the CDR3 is TGTGCCAGCAGTGAAGCTAGCGGCTCTGGGGCCAACGTCCTGACTTTC.

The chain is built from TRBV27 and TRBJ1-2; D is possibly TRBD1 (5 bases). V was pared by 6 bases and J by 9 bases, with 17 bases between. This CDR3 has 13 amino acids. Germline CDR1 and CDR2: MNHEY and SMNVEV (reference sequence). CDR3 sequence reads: CASRPPGGGSYTF. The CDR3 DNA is TGTGCCAGCAGACCGCCCGGTGGGGGGAGCTACACCTTC.